A single sample gave rise to the 30 T cell receptor beta chains below, sequenced in a study of cytomegalovirus exposure and HLA in healthy donors. 13 Jbeta primers and 60 Vbeta primers were used for the PCR. Sequenced by immunoSEQ multiplex PCR; TCRdb stores in-frame clones only, minus some. This sample's table reports nearly 200,000 clones. The sequenced material came from PBMCs. The receptors stem from a boy younger than 18 in good health and CMV-seronegative.

V gene TRBV30 combines with J gene TRBJ1-3; D ambiguous. The CDR3 has 14 amino acids. The V end lost 1 base, the J end lost 2 bases, and 9 bases lay between the germline ends. Germline V gives CDR1 GTSNPN, CDR2 SVGIG (reference sequence). CDR3 sequence reads: CAWSGHSTGNTIYF. The CDR3 bases are TGTGCCTGGAGTGGACACTCTACTGGAAACACCATATATTTT.

J is TRBJ2-5 and V is TRBV6-5, with a tentative D call TRBD2 (5 bases). Germline CDR1 reads MNHEY; CDR2 reads SVGAGI. The CDR3 has 15 residues. The ends were cut back, 2 bases at V and 4 bases at J, with 14 bases in the middle. Here the CDR3 reads CASSYRGPRGETQYF. Here the CDR3 DNA reads TGTGCCAGCAGTTACCGTGGGCCCCGGGGAGAGACCCAGTACTTC.

This chain connects TRBV9 to TRBJ2-7; 7 nucleotides agree with TRBD2. This CDR3 has 15 amino acids. Trimming cost V 0 bases and J 2 bases; bases outside gene matches: 5. Germline V CDR1 and CDR2: SGDLS, YYNGEE. CDR3 region: CASSVASGRAYEQYF. The CDR3 nucleotides are TGTGCCAGCAGCGTAGCTAGTGGGAGGGCCTACGAGCAGTACTTC.

This chain joins TRBV9 and TRBJ2-3; D call uncertain. The V end was cut by 3 bases, the J end by 0 bases, with 11 bases between. The length of the CDR3 is 15 residues. Germline V gene sequence: CDR1 SGDLS, CDR2 YYNGEE. The CDR3 region is CASSAESSSTDTQYF. The CDR3 coding sequence is TGTGCCAGCAGCGCCGAGTCGTCTAGCACAGATACGCAGTATTTT.

The chain joins TRBV7-2 to TRBJ2-7; maybe TRBD2 (7 bases). CDR3 length: 15 amino acids. Germline loops: CDR1 SGHTA, CDR2 FQGNSA. V lost 3 bases to trimming and J lost 1 base, with 13 bases between them. This CDR3 reads CASSFPGGPSYEQYF. The DNA of the CDR3 is TGTGCCAGCAGCTTCCCCGGGGGGCCTTCCTACGAGCAGTACTTC.

The chain has TRBV4-2 and TRBJ1-5, with 9 bases matching TRBD1. The V gene's germline CDR1 is LGHNA and CDR2 YNFKEQ. V lost 4 bases, J lost 0 bases, and 13 bases stayed unmatched. This CDR3 is 19 amino acids long. CDR3 sequence reads: CASSPLPGQGSDSNQPQHF. The CDR3 nucleotides are TGTGCCAGCAGCCCACTTCCGGGACAGGGATCCGATAGCAATCAGCCCCAGCATTTT.

The CDR3 spells CASSRQSYNEQFF. CDR3 in DNA: TGTGCCAGCAGTAGACAGTCCTACAATGAGCAGTTCTTC. The rearrangement uses TRBV6-5 and TRBJ2-1; D perhaps matches TRBD1 (5 bases). The germline V and J ends were trimmed by 5 bases and 1 base, with 6 bases remaining between them. The CDR3 is made up of 13 amino acids. Germline V gene data show CDR1 as MNHEY and CDR2 as SVGAGI.

The CDR3 loop is CASSIQLQGKEQFF. For the CDR3, the DNA is TGTGCCAGTAGTATCCAGCTACAGGGAAAGGAGCAGTTCTTC. This sequence joins TRBV19 and TRBJ2-1; D possibly corresponds to TRBD1 (6 bases). Germline lookup yields CDR1 LNHDA and CDR2 SQIVND (reference sequence). The CDR3 length is 14 residues. V lost 3 bases to trimming and J lost 10 bases, with 16 bases between them.

The chain carries TRBV19 and TRBJ1-5; D unclear. The V end was cut by 5 bases, the J end by 10 bases, with 21 bases between. There are 15 residues in the CDR3. Germline CDR1 LNHDA, CDR2 SQIVND (reference sequence). The CDR3 coding sequence is TGTGCCAGTAGTGTCCGGGAATCCTTCGGGCGCCCCCAGCATTTT. This gives the protein CASSVRESFGRPQHF.

The J gene is TRBJ1-2, the V gene TRBV18, with TRBD1 matching over 9 bases. CDR3 size: 14 residues. Germline CDR1 reads KGHSH; CDR2 reads LQKENI. V shed 4 bases, J shed 4 bases, and the junction held 4 bases outside the gene matches. The chain's CDR3 is CASSLEQGAYGYTF. CDR3 coding DNA: TGTGCCAGCTCACTAGAACAGGGGGCCTATGGCTACACCTTC.

This chain links TRBV9 with TRBJ1-1; D perhaps matches TRBD1 (6 bases). CDR3 length equals 15 residues. V lost 4 bases to trimming and J lost 3 bases, with 16 bases between them. Germline V gene lookup returns CDR1 SGDLS and CDR2 YYNGEE. The CDR3: CASSRTGHGDTEAFF. The DNA of the CDR3 is TGTGCCAGCAGCCGTACAGGGCATGGGGACACTGAAGCTTTCTTT.

This chain joins TRBV9 and TRBJ1-2; 7 bases match TRBD1. The germline V gene encodes CDR1 SGDLS and CDR2 YYNGEE. This CDR3 is 14 amino acids long. Germline trimming cut 3 bases from V and 0 bases from J; bases unmatched to any gene: 2. CDR3 DNA: TGTGCCAGCAGCGCTGGGACAGCTAACTATGGCTACACCTTC. It yields the protein CASSAGTANYGYTF.

J is TRBJ2-7 and V is TRBV27; 8 bases match TRBD2. With V trimmed by 0 bases and J by 5 bases, 6 bases remained unmatched. The CDR3 extends over 15 amino acids. Germline V gene data show CDR1 as MNHEY and CDR2 as SMNVEV (reference sequence). The CDR3 here is CASSLSGLAPNEQYF. The CDR3 bases are TGTGCCAGCAGTTTATCTGGACTAGCCCCCAACGAGCAGTACTTC.

As for this clone: At one end the junction does not follow the germline gene, possibly because of a read error. V and J are TRBV27 and TRBJ2-1, with D uncertain. The CDR3 has 13 amino acids. CDR1 and CDR2 from the germline V gene are MNHEY and SMNVEV (reference sequence). CDR3 in amino acids: CASSLPDFTGPVF. In DNA, the CDR3 is TGTGCCAGCAGTTTACCAGACTTTACTGGTCCGGTCTTC.

CDR3 amino acids: CARGGRMGNQPQHF. CDR3 DNA: TGTGCCAGGGGGGGGAGAATGGGCAATCAGCCCCAGCATTTT. V gene TRBV2 combines with J gene TRBJ1-5; weak D call: TRBD1 (5 bases). V lost 9 bases and J 2 bases, leaving 14 bases between the germline ends. Per the germline V gene, CDR1 is SNHLY and CDR2 is FYNNEI. The CDR3 covers 14 residues.

This rearrangement joins TRBV6-1 to TRBJ1-5; D may be TRBD1 (6 bases). The CDR3 is made up of 15 amino acids. Germline-derived CDR1 and CDR2 are MNHNS and SASEGT. The V gene lost 8 bases and the J gene lost 4 bases, with 18 bases spanning the gap. The CDR3 here is CASRQPQGSNQPQHF. The CDR3 DNA reads TGTGCCAGCCGGCAACCCCAGGGGTCAAATCAGCCCCAGCATTTT.

This chain uses TRBV4-1 with TRBJ2-1, with 8 bases lining up with TRBD1. CDR1 is MGHRA and CDR2 is YSYEKL in the germline V gene. The ends lost 2 bases at V and 9 bases at J; junction bases unmatched: 9. The CDR3 totals 15 residues. The CDR3: CASSQTGTGTTEQFF. The CDR3 DNA reads TGCGCCAGCAGCCAAACTGGGACAGGTACAACTGAGCAGTTCTTC.

This chain connects TRBV5-8 to TRBJ2-2, with D unclear. Germline lookup yields CDR1 SGHTS and CDR2 YDEGEE. The CDR3 consists of 12 residues. V was clipped by 2 bases and J by 6 bases, with 5 bases between them. The CDR3 coding sequence is TGTGCCAGCAGCTTCATAGCCGGGGAGCTGTTTTTT. Amino acids: CASSFIAGELFF.

The J gene is TRBJ1-6, the V gene TRBV7-9, with D uncertain. The CDR3 totals 15 residues. The ends were cut back, 11 bases at V and 7 bases at J, with 21 bases in the middle. Per the germline V gene, CDR1 is SEHNR and CDR2 is FQNEAQ (reference sequence). The CDR3: CAAGYGPGINSPLHF. For the CDR3, the DNA is TGTGCCGCCGGCTATGGACCCGGGATAAATTCACCCCTCCACTTT.

This chain connects TRBV9 to TRBJ2-1; TRBD2 is a possible D gene (6 bases). Deletions cut 3 bases from V and 3 bases from J, with 13 bases between. CDR1 is SGDLS, CDR2 YYNGEE, per germline. The CDR3 consists of 15 residues. This CDR3 reads CASSGNVGGYNEQFF. The CDR3 nucleotides are TGTGCCAGCAGCGGAAACGTCGGGGGCTACAATGAGCAGTTCTTC.

The V call is TRBV10-3, the J call TRBJ1-5, with 9 bases lining up with TRBD1. CDR3 length: 14 amino acids. V was pared by 4 bases and J by 5 bases, with 3 bases of the junction left unmatched. Germline V CDR1 and CDR2: ENHRY, SYGVKD. CDR3 loop: CAISGTGDDQPQHF. The DNA of the CDR3 is TGTGCCATCAGTGGGACAGGGGACGATCAGCCCCAGCATTTT.

As to this clone: The CDR3 carries no conserved terminal phenylalanine or tryptophan, so it likely arises from a read error. The chain has TRBV30 and TRBJ1-1; 8 bases match TRBD1. CDR3 length: 13 residues. The germline CDR1 and CDR2 sequences are GTSNPN and SVGIG (reference sequence). Trimming took 1 base from V and 4 from J; bases not matched to a gene: 2. The CDR3 here is CAWSGDRGTEAFL. Here the CDR3 DNA reads TGTGCCTGGAGTGGAGACAGGGGCACTGAAGCTTTCCTT.

This chain connects TRBV29-1 to TRBJ1-1, with no clear D. The CDR3 has 13 residues. Germline CDR1 reads SQVTM; CDR2 reads ANQGSEA. The germline V and J ends were trimmed by 2 bases and 5 bases, with 12 bases remaining between them. CDR3 bases: TGCAGCGTTGAATCGGAGGCCTCTACTGAAGCTTTCTTT. Protein product: CSVESEASTEAFF.

The genes are TRBV11-1 and TRBJ1-1; D is unresolved. The CDR3 is made up of 13 amino acids. V was cut by 1 base and J by 1 base, with 4 bases left in between. Germline V lookup: CDR1 SGHAT, CDR2 FQDESV (reference sequence). This chain's CDR3 is CASSLGQNTEAFF. The CDR3, as DNA: TGTGCCAGCAGCTTAGGACAGAACACTGAAGCTTTCTTT.

This clone registers medium-sized by frequency. J is TRBJ1-5 and V is TRBV27; possible D gene TRBD1, 6 bases. V was clipped by 2 bases and J by 5 bases, with 7 bases between them. The CDR3 is 13 residues long. The germline V gene has CDR1 MNHEY and CDR2 SMNVEV (reference sequence). CDR3 loop: CASSLTGYQPQHF. As DNA, the CDR3 is TGTGCCAGCAGTTTAACAGGGTATCAGCCCCAGCATTTT.

The chain recombines TRBV5-4 with TRBJ2-7, with TRBD2 identical over 13 bases. Germline V gives CDR1 SGHNT, CDR2 YYREEE (reference sequence). CDR3 length: 15 residues. The J segment lost 7 bases and the V segment lost 3 bases, leaving 7 bases of the junction unmatched. Here the CDR3 DNA reads TGTGCCAGCAGCTCACTAGCGGGGGGGCCGGATGAGCAGTACTTC. This codes for CASSSLAGGPDEQYF.

This chain links TRBV28 with TRBJ2-7, with TRBD2 as a possible D gene (5 bases). Germline-derived CDR1 and CDR2 are MDHEN and SYDVKM. The length of the CDR3 is 12 residues. Trimming pared 7 bases from V and 7 bases from J, leaving 14 bases between. The DNA of the CDR3 is TGTGCCAGCAAAGCGGCCCCGGGTGAGCAGTACTTC. Amino acid sequence: CASKAAPGEQYF.

The chain has TRBV27 and TRBJ2-2, with a tentative D call TRBD2 (6 bases). Trimming stripped 3 bases from V and 7 bases from J, with 9 bases between. The CDR3 is 13 residues long. Germline assignment: CDR1 MNHEY and CDR2 SMNVEV (reference sequence). The CDR3 region is CASSFGTYGELFF. The CDR3 DNA sequence: TGTGCCAGCAGTTTCGGGACTTACGGGGAGCTGTTTTTT.

The rearrangement joins TRBV7-6 to TRBJ2-7; 11 nucleotides align to TRBD2. The germline V gene has CDR1 SGHVS and CDR2 FNYEAQ. J was trimmed by 5 bases and V by 8 bases; bases with no gene match: 8. The CDR3 extends over 14 amino acids. The CDR3 DNA follows: TGTGCCAGCGGTCCGGGACTAGCGGCCCACGAGCAGTACTTC. It codes for CASGPGLAAHEQYF.

CDR3 DNA: TGTGCCAGCAGCTTAGCAGTGATCCTAGACGAGCAGTACTTC. It encodes CASSLAVILDEQYF. The genes are TRBV11-2 and TRBJ2-7; D call uncertain. Germline V gene lookup returns CDR1 SGHAT and CDR2 FQNNGV. Trimming shortened V by 1 base and J by 5 bases, and 12 bases separated the two germline ends. This CDR3 has 14 residues.